This is a list of T cell receptor beta chains from one sample in a study of regulatory T cells in long-lasting Graves disease. TCRdb analysed the multiplex PCR reads with MiXCR anew, one entry per CDR3 protein. The sample yields more than 400,000 distinct CDR3 sequences, around 15% seen once. A further study also used this sample, focusing on T cells in Graves' hyperthyroidism and ophthalmopathy.

Material: peripheral blood mononuclear cells (PBMCs), obtained at new diagnosis, from a patient treated with antithyroid drugs. The receptors here all came from a woman under 40 with Graves disease. The CDR3 runs from the conserved cysteine through the conserved F or W. Each record gives: clone size, J gene, D gene, V gene, CDR3 DNA, CDR3 protein. The D gene is left open where the match is weak. A clone size is listed for some rows: how often the clone was seen (once, few, many), or a class if it is expanded.

many | TRBJ2-2 | TRBD2 | TRBV3-1 | TGTGCCAGCAGCCAAGATGGGACTAGCGGGAACACCGGGGAGCTGTTTTTT | CASSQDGTSGNTGELFF
many | TRBJ1-5 | NA | TRBV7-8 | TGTGCCAGCAGCTTAGAGTTAGGGCAGGGGTACGACAATCAGCCCCAGCATTTT | CASSLELGQGYDNQPQHF
few | TRBJ2-5 | TRBD2 | TRBV19 | TGTGCCAGTAAACTAGCGGGAGTATCAGAGACCCAGTACTTC | CASKLAGVSETQYF
NA | TRBJ2-3 | NA | TRBV12-3/TRBV12-4 | TGTGCCAGCAGCGGGTACACAGATACGCAGTATTTT | CASSGYTDTQYF
many | TRBJ2-6 | TRBD2 | TRBV5-1 | TGCGCCAGCAGCTTGTCCCTAGCGGGAGGGCAAACTGGGGCCAACGTCCTGACTTTC | CASSLSLAGGQTGANVLTF
many | TRBJ2-7 | TRBD1 | TRBV5-6 | TGTGCCAGCAGCCCCGGGACAGCCTGCGAGCAGTACTTC | CASSPGTACEQYF
few | TRBJ2-7 | NA | TRBV11-2 | TGTGCCAGCAGCTTAGGTGGGAACAATCTCTACGAGCAGTACTTC | CASSLGGNNLYEQYF
few | TRBJ2-1 | NA | TRBV7-9 | NA | CASKGTFLENEQFF
many | TRBJ2-7 | NA | TRBV7-9 | TGTGCCAGCAGCCCCGGGGGGCCGCTCTCCTACGAGCAGTACTTC | CASSPGGPLSYEQYF
many | TRBJ2-3 | TRBD2 | TRBV20-1 | TGCAGTGCTGAGACTAGCGGGAGGGCCCGACCAGATACGCAGTATTTT | CSAETSGRARPDTQYF
many | TRBJ1-2 | NA | TRBV6-1 | TGTGCCAGCAGGGGAAGGTATGGCTACACCTTC | CASRGRYGYTF
few | TRBJ1-6 | NA | TRBV3-1 | TGTGCCAGCAGCCAAGTAGGGGGTTCACCCCTCCACTTT | CASSQVGGSPLHF
many | TRBJ2-7 | TRBD2 | TRBV20-1 | TGCAGTGCTAGCGCCTCGCAGCGGGAGAGCGGCGAGCAGTACTTC | CSASASQRESGEQYF
many | TRBJ2-7 | NA | TRBV20-1 | TGCAGTGCCGCAGAATACGAGCAGTACTTC | CSAAEYEQYF
few | TRBJ2-1 | TRBD2 | TRBV19 | TGTGCCAGTAGTCTGGCGGGAGAGCTCTATGAGCAGTTCTTC | CASSLAGELYEQFF
many | TRBJ1-1 | NA | TRBV7-2 | TGTGCCAGCACCCTCGTTGGGTCAGTTGAAGCTTTCTTT | CASTLVGSVEAFF
many | TRBJ2-3 | TRBD1 | TRBV18 | TGTGCCAGCTCACCCTACGGGCAGGGGGCGTCGACCTGGCAGTATTTT | CASSPYGQGASTWQYF
NA | TRBJ2-7 | NA | TRBV6-1 | TGTGCCAGCAGTGGGGGGGGACAACCAGTCTACGAGCAGTACTTC | CASSGGGQPVYEQYF
NA | TRBJ2-1 | TRBD2 | TRBV7-9 | TGTGCCAGCAGCTTTCCTAGCGGGAGGGGGTTGCAGGATGAGCAGTTCTTC | CASSFPSGRGLQDEQFF
NA | TRBJ2-3 | TRBD2 | TRBV29-1 | TGCAGCGTTGAACCCAGCGGGAGGACAACAGATACGCAGTATTTT | CSVEPSGRTTDTQYF
many | TRBJ1-2 | NA | TRBV7-9 | TGTGCCAGCAGCCCTAGCGGCAGCTATGGCTACACCTTC | CASSPSGSYGYTF
NA | TRBJ2-1 | NA | TRBV10-1 | TGCGCCAGTAGGGAGGCGACCACGAACAATGAGCAGTTCTTC | CASREATTNNEQFF
few | TRBJ2-7 | NA | TRBV15 | TGTGCCACCAGCAGATCAACAGGGACCATCGGCGAGCAGTACTTC | CATSRSTGTIGEQYF
few | TRBJ1-2 | NA | TRBV15 | TGTGCCACCAGCAGAGATCGTGGGGCAGGGGAGGTCTATGGCTACACCTTC | CATSRDRGAGEVYGYTF
many | TRBJ1-2 | NA | TRBV6-5 | TGTGCCAGCAGTTACCATGCTTCCTATGGCTACACCTTC | CASSYHASYGYTF
many | TRBJ2-3 | NA | TRBV7-3 | TGTGCCAGCAGCTTAAATGGAGATACGCAGTATTTT | CASSLNGDTQYF
many | TRBJ1-2 | NA | TRBV18 | TGTGCCAGCTCACCATCAGGGTCGGATGGCTACACCTTC | CASSPSGSDGYTF
many | TRBJ1-2 | NA | TRBV29-1 | TGCAGCGTTGACAGGGACACCCCGGGAAATGGCTACACCTTC | CSVDRDTPGNGYTF
many | TRBJ2-2 | NA | TRBV30 | TGTGCCTGGAGTGTAGGGGGGGAGCTGTTTTTT | CAWSVGGELFF